This T cell receptor (beta chain) was identified in a study of molecular identifiers for immune sequencing clone quantification. General observations from the study: Clones that had above 20 RNA copies took up over 99% of effector molecules but under 1% in naive cells. Underestimated sizes of highly expanded clones could result from identical TCR molecules that share a barcode.

The CDR3 spans 16 residues. With V trimmed by 2 bases and J by 5 bases, 10 bases remained unmatched. Per the germline V gene, CDR1 is SQVTM and CDR2 is ANQGSEA. The sample holds many counts of this clonotype. No antigen is known for it. Naive CD8 T cells, phenotype CD8+CD4-CCR7+CD45RA+, were sorted. TCRdb independently ran MiXCR on the PCR reads; one entry per CDR3 protein. The sample consists of some 580,000 distinct CDR3 sequences, around 25% of them appearing once. Input material: naive CD8+ T cells from blood, with Jurkat cell RNA spiked in. Sample subset: FACS-sorted CD8+CD4-CCR7+CD45RA+ naive T cells. The sequence came from a human donor in good health. Some libraries in this study had Jurkat cell RNA spiked in. The rearrangement uses TRBV29-1 and TRBJ2-2, with 8 nucleotides matching TRBD2. The CDR3 nucleotides read TGCAGCGTTGAATTAGAGCGGGAGTACGGAACCGGGGAGCTGTTTTTT. Protein sequence: CSVELEREYGTGELFF.